Listed below are T cell receptor beta chains from one sample, sequenced in a study of metastatic and nonmetastatic thyroid tumors. TCRdb re-called clones via MiXCR from the PCR reads. The table includes 25,000 to 30,000 clones, around 14% detected once. The material sequenced was blood. Every receptor here comes from a male donor with papillary thyroid cancer or a benign thyroid nodule (not recorded which). Some clones in this sample may be carry-over from other donors' samples. Both conserved end residues are part of each CDR3. D genes are given only for firm matches. Size is omitted from some rows. Given values are once, few, many or a class for expanded clones.

v_gene	j_gene	abundance	d_gene	CDR3aa	CDR3nt
TRBV10-3	TRBJ1-2	.	.	CAIGEGAFGYTF	TGTGCCATCGGAGAGGGTGCCTTTGGCTACACCTTC
TRBV2	TRBJ1-5	many	.	CASSDGPQPQHF	TGTGCCAGCAGTGACGGACCCCAGCCCCAGCATTTT
TRBV4-2	TRBJ2-3	.	.	CASSQGTSTDTQYF	TGTGCCAGCAGCCAAGGAACTAGCACAGATACGCAGTATTTT
TRBV5-1	TRBJ1-1	many	.	CASSWGGNTEAFF	TGCGCCAGCAGCTGGGGGGGAAACACTGAAGCTTTCTTT
TRBV6-1	TRBJ1-3	.	.	CAVTSVAGNTIYF	TGTGCGGTAACGTCGGTAGCTGGAAACACCATATATTTT
TRBV20-1	TRBJ1-1	many	.	CSARSLEGNTEAFF	TGCAGTGCTAGATCCCTGGAGGGGAACACTGAAGCTTTCTTT
TRBV5-1	TRBJ2-2	medium-sized	.	CASSLGEFPGELFF	TGCGCCAGCAGCTTGGGAGAGTTCCCCGGGGAGCTGTTTTTT
TRBV28	TRBJ2-1	few	.	CASSLRGDEQFF	TGTGCCAGCAGTTTGAGGGGCGATGAGCAGTTCTTC
TRBV7-2	TRBJ2-1	many	.	CATGMGGPHEQFF	TGTGCCACAGGGATGGGGGGGCCTCATGAGCAGTTCTTC
TRBV6-6	TRBJ2-7	few	.	CASSYSQGLQYF	TGTGCCAGCAGTTACTCGCAGGGTCTGCAGTACTTC
TRBV12-3/TRBV12-4	TRBJ2-1	many	.	CASSPQGSSYNEQFF	TGTGCCAGCAGTCCACAGGGAAGCTCCTACAATGAGCAGTTCTTC
TRBV5-4	TRBJ1-1	many	.	CATGLGMNTEAFF	TGTGCCACCGGGCTGGGAATGAACACTGAAGCTTTCTTT
TRBV20-1	TRBJ1-3	.	.	CSAQGGWGNTIYF	TGCAGTGCCCAAGGAGGGTGGGGAAACACCATATATTTT
TRBV3-1	TRBJ1-3	many	.	CASSGDSAGNTIYF	TGTGCCAGCAGCGGCGACTCGGCCGGAAACACCATATATTTT
TRBV7-3	TRBJ1-1	few	.	CASSYLNTEAFF	TGTGCCAGCAGCTACCTGAACACTGAAGCTTTCTTT
TRBV12-3/TRBV12-4	TRBJ2-5	many	.	CASSFGPGGTQYF	TGTGCCAGCAGTTTTGGACCTGGGGGGACCCAGTACTTC
TRBV12-3/TRBV12-4	TRBJ1-3	many	.	CASSLRVGRDGNTIYF	TGTGCCAGCAGTTTAAGGGTTGGCAGGGATGGAAACACCATATATTTT
TRBV20-1	TRBJ2-7	.	.	CSARVRGLSSYEQYF	TGCAGTGCTAGAGTTAGGGGCTTGAGCTCCTACGAGCAGTACTTC
TRBV7-9	TRBJ2-1	many	.	CASSLGQVSYNEQFF	TGTGCCAGCAGCTTAGGACAGGTTAGCTACAATGAGCAGTTCTTC
TRBV28	TRBJ2-1	.	.	CGSSLWGGQGHFF	TGTGGCAGCAGTTTATGGGGGGGTCAGGGGCACTTCTTC
TRBV20-1	TRBJ2-1	many	.	CSTPPSSGVSSYNEQFF	TGCAGTACTCCCCCTTCTTCGGGGGTTAGCTCCTACAATGAGCAGTTCTTC
TRBV6-1	TRBJ1-2	many	.	CASRSGSINYGYTF	TGTGCCAGCAGGTCTGGCAGCATTAACTATGGCTACACCTTC
TRBV7-3	TRBJ2-3	many	TRBD2	CASSLTTSGSSTDTQYF	TGTGCCAGCAGCCTCACGACTAGCGGGAGTAGCACAGATACGCAGTATTTT
TRBV19	TRBJ2-4	many	.	CASSINRVGDLAKNIQYF	TGTGCCAGTAGTATCAACAGGGTCGGTGACCTAGCCAAAAACATTCAGTACTTC
TRBV4-2	TRBJ2-3	many	TRBD2	CASSQGEAGGADTQYF	TGTGCCAGCAGCCAAGGAGAAGCGGGGGGTGCAGATACGCAGTATTTT
TRBV6-5	TRBJ2-1	many	.	CASSYSGRINEQFF	TGTGCCAGCAGTTACTCCGGTCGGATCAATGAGCAGTTCTTC
TRBV6-2/TRBV6-3	TRBJ2-7	few	.	CASSYSIVDKQYF	TGTGCCAGCAGTTACTCGATCGTTGACAAGCAGTACTTC
TRBV20-1	TRBJ1-1	many	.	CSAPDVRAEAFF	TGCAGTGCCCCGGATGTCCGAGCTGAAGCTTTCTTT
TRBV30	TRBJ2-7	many	TRBD2	CAWTRPSWREGLCDYEQYF	TGTGCCTGGACCCGCCCCAGTTGGCGGGAGGGCCTTTGCGACTACGAGCAGTACTTC
TRBV28	TRBJ2-1	.	TRBD2	CASSTTLAGLGNEQFF	TGTGCCAGCAGCACCACACTAGCGGGACTTGGGAATGAGCAGTTCTTC
TRBV7-2	TRBJ1-1	many	.	CASSLSHQGLAFF	TGTGCCAGCAGCCTTTCTCACCAGGGTTTGGCTTTCTTT
TRBV6-1	TRBJ2-7	medium-sized	TRBD1	CASRDRERSEQYF	TGTGCCAGCAGGGACAGGGAAAGGAGCGAGCAGTACTTC
TRBV2	TRBJ2-1	many	.	CASTVWGVDEQFF	TGTGCCAGCACAGTTTGGGGAGTGGATGAGCAGTTCTTC
TRBV7-4	TRBJ1-5	many	.	CASSPGWGMRQPQHF	TGTGCCAGCAGCCCAGGGTGGGGAATGAGGCAGCCCCAGCATTTT
TRBV9	TRBJ2-1	.	.	CAGSTREGTVISYNEQFF	TGTGCCGGCAGCACCAGAGAAGGGACGGTCATATCCTACAATGAGCAGTTCTTC
TRBV6-1	TRBJ1-1	many	.	CASSFPGVPEAFF	TGTGCCAGCAGTTTTCCGGGGGTACCTGAAGCTTTCTTT
TRBV9	TRBJ1-2	many	.	CASSALTNYGYTF	TGTGCCAGCAGCGCACTCACTAACTATGGCTACACCTTC
TRBV18	TRBJ2-5	many	.	CASSPGQETQYF	TGTGCCAGCTCGCCAGGCCAAGAGACCCAGTACTTC
TRBV7-5	TRBJ2-3	many	.	CISVPEPISGTGVPVTDTQYF	.
TRBV7-6	TRBJ2-1	many	TRBD2	CASSYSGGSYNEQFF	TGTGCCAGCAGCTATAGCGGGGGGTCCTACAATGAGCAGTTCTTC
TRBV28	TRBJ1-1	many	TRBD1	CASSPPTGGLNDEAFF	TGTGCCAGCAGTCCGCCGACAGGGGGCCTGAACGATGAAGCTTTCTTT
TRBV18	TRBJ2-1	many	.	CASSPPEKVNEQFF	TGTGCCAGCTCACCACCGGAAAAGGTAAATGAGCAGTTCTTC
TRBV11-2	TRBJ2-7	.	.	CASSSHVSGVGPQSSEQYF	TGTGCCAGCAGCTCCCACGTATCGGGGGTCGGTCCTCAGTCCAGCGAGCAGTACTTC
TRBV24-1	TRBJ1-1	many	.	CATSAPASLNTEAFF	TGTGCCACCAGTGCCCCGGCCAGCCTGAACACTGAAGCTTTCTTT
TRBV5-1	TRBJ2-7	.	.	CASSSPPGREQYF	TGCGCCAGCAGCTCTCCCCCCGGCCGCGAGCAGTACTTC
TRBV28	TRBJ2-7	.	.	CASSLGGEYEQYF	TGTGCCAGCAGTTTAGGGGGCGAATACGAGCAGTACTTC
TRBV30	TRBJ1-6	once	TRBD1	CAWSFGQEGSPLHF	TGTGCCTGGAGTTTCGGACAGGAGGGTTCACCCCTCCACTTT
TRBV5-1	TRBJ1-4	many	.	CASSHGTRWDEKLFF	TGCGCCAGCAGCCACGGGACGAGGTGGGACGAAAAACTGTTTTTT